This T cell receptor (beta chain) appears in the sequencing data of a study of T cells after yellow fever vaccination. TCRdb re-called the 5' RACE reads with MiXCR, one entry per CDR3 protein. This sample yields hundreds of thousands of distinct CDR3 sequences, of which 21% are seen a single time; around 17% belongs to the top ten. The germline gives CDR1 SGHRS, CDR2 YFSETQ. V was clipped by 3 bases and J by 5 bases; unmatched bases: 9. This CDR3 region has 16 residues. The clonotype was recovered from a man younger than 30 who received the YFV17D yellow fever vaccine. Source: PBMCs, taken approximately 22 days after the first yellow fever vaccination. The chain has TRBV5-1 and TRBJ1-4, with 8 bases that match TRBD1. CDR3 sequence: CASSSGTGGPNEKLFF. CDR3 sequence (DNA): TGCGCCAGCAGCTCGGGGACAGGCGGGCCCAATGAAAAACTGTTTTTT.